These T cell receptor beta chains were read from a single sample in a study of shared clonotypes between healthy human individuals. The repertoire was sequenced with immunoSEQ multiplex PCR; TCRdb's copy has only in-frame clones and lacks some. The sample holds a few million clones, 85% to 95% seen once. The sequenced sample consisted of naive CD4+ T cells from PBMCs. The receptors originated from a man younger than 35 in good health. Some clones in this sample may be carry-over from other donors' samples. CDR3s include the opening cysteine and the closing phenylalanine or tryptophan. A D gene is named only where the DNA matches it firmly. Clone size is given for some rows only: seen once, a few or many times, or a class if the clone is expanded.

DNA	CDR3	V	D	size	J
TGCGCCAGCAGCCATGCTCCCGGGACTAGCGGGAGAACTGAGCAGTTCTTC	CASSHAPGTSGRTEQFF	TRBV4-1	TRBD2	NA	TRBJ2-1
TGCGCCAGCAGCTTGGCCCCAGGGCAGGAGAACTATGGCTACACCTTC	CASSLAPGQENYGYTF	TRBV5-1	NA	NA	TRBJ1-2
TGTGCCAGCAGCCACAACAATGAGCAGTTCTTC	CASSHNNEQFF	TRBV27	NA	NA	TRBJ2-1
TGCGCCAGCACCAAGGGGGCAGGGGTAGGAGAAAAACTGTTTTTT	CASTKGAGVGEKLFF	TRBV5-1	TRBD1	NA	TRBJ1-4
TGTGCCAGCAGCCTGCGGACTGCAACTAATGAAAAACTGTTTTTT	CASSLRTATNEKLFF	TRBV5-4	NA	NA	TRBJ1-4
TGTGCCAGCTCCCCGGGACTCTTATCAAACTACGAGCAGTACTTC	CASSPGLLSNYEQYF	TRBV18	NA	NA	TRBJ2-7
TGTGCCAGCAGTTTAGCTACTCCGGGACTAGCGGGAGGGCCTCGGCAAGAGACCCAGTACTTC	CASSLATPGLAGGPRQETQYF	TRBV27	TRBD2	NA	TRBJ2-5
TGTGCCAGCTCAGCAGACGGTTACTCCTACAATGAGCAGTTCTTC	CASSADGYSYNEQFF	TRBV18	NA	NA	TRBJ2-1
TGTGCCAGCAGTTTTGGTAACACCATATATTTT	CASSFGNTIYF	TRBV28	NA	NA	TRBJ1-3
TGTGCCAGCAGCTTAGGTCTCAGGAGAGAGGAGCAGTACTTC	CASSLGLRREEQYF	TRBV7-2	NA	NA	TRBJ2-7
TGTGCCAGCCTCGGGGACAGATTAAACACTGAAGCTTTCTTT	CASLGDRLNTEAFF	TRBV2	TRBD1	NA	TRBJ1-1
TGTGCCAGCTCCTTCGGGGGGCAAGAGCAGTACTTC	CASSFGGQEQYF	TRBV2	NA	NA	TRBJ2-7
TGTGCCAGCAGTGATCAAGGGTCGGGGTACGAGCAGTACTTC	CASSDQGSGYEQYF	TRBV2	NA	once	TRBJ2-7
TGTGCCAGCAGCTTAAAACGGGCGCGGGTATCTGGAAACACCATATATTTT	CASSLKRARVSGNTIYF	TRBV7-9	NA	NA	TRBJ1-3
TGTGCCAGCAGCCGACAGAATAACTATGGCTACACCTTC	CASSRQNNYGYTF	TRBV6-5	NA	NA	TRBJ1-2
TGTGCCAGCAGTCGTACACAGGGGAGGCCTGAAGCTTTCTTT	CASSRTQGRPEAFF	TRBV28	TRBD1	NA	TRBJ1-1
TGTGCCAGCAGTTTCCCTCTGGGGGCGGGGAACACTGAAGCTTTCTTT	CASSFPLGAGNTEAFF	TRBV28	NA	NA	TRBJ1-1
TGTGCCAGCTCACCTAAGGGGAAAGCTTTCTTT	CASSPKGKAFF	TRBV18	NA	few	TRBJ1-1
TGCAGCGTTCGCGGCAGGGTCCTCTACGAGCAGTACTTC	CSVRGRVLYEQYF	TRBV29-1	NA	NA	TRBJ2-7
TGTGCCAGCAGCTTGGTCCTTCCCTACGATACGCAGTATTTT	CASSLVLPYDTQYF	TRBV11-1	NA	NA	TRBJ2-3